This passage covers 19 T cell receptor beta chains from one sample sequenced in a study of T cells in Graves' hyperthyroidism and ophthalmopathy. TCR beta CDR3 region amplification was performed from RNA transcripts. Researchers ran a first-round RT-PCR on the TCR CDR3 using the HTBI primer set. TCRdb redid the calling of the multiplex PCR reads with MiXCR, one entry per CDR3 protein. The data hold fewer than 300,000 distinct CDR3 sequences, with roughly 15% observed a single time. Source material: blood. The receptors originated from a woman in her 50s with Graves' hyperthyroidism that later progressed to Graves' ophthalmopathy.

This clonotype came up many times. The chain carries TRBV20-1 and TRBJ2-3; 8 bases agree with TRBD2. The CDR3 runs to 15 residues. Germline V gene lookup returns CDR1 DFQATT and CDR2 SNEGSKA (reference sequence). The trim removed 1 base at V and 1 base at J, leaving 4 bases unmatched. CDR3 region: CSARAVAGRTDTQYF. The DNA for the CDR3 is TGCAGTGCTAGAGCGGTAGCGGGACGCACAGATACGCAGTATTTT.

This clonotype was seen ten or more times. This chain uses TRBV5-1 with TRBJ1-1; D is perhaps TRBD1 (5 bases). In germline, CDR1 is SGHRS, CDR2 YFSETQ. CDR3 length: 17 amino acids. V dropped 4 bases and J dropped 2 bases, with 21 bases sitting between them. The CDR3 region is CASSLILGGTGNTEAFF. In nucleotides, the CDR3 is TGCGCCAGCAGCCTTATCTTAGGTGGGACGGGAAACACTGAAGCTTTCTTT.

The CDR3 loop reads CASSLSELQETQYF. In nucleotides, the CDR3 is TGTGCCAGCAGCTTATCAGAATTACAAGAGACCCAGTACTTC. The rearrangement joins TRBV7-2 to TRBJ2-5; D not resolved. V was clipped by 2 bases and J by 2 bases, with 9 bases between them. CDR1 and CDR2 from the germline V gene are SGHTA and FQGNSA. This CDR3 is built from 14 residues.

This clonotype was picked up many times. The chain uses TRBV20-1 and TRBJ1-4, with 10 nucleotides matching TRBD1. With 6 bases clipped from V and 6 bases from J, the junction kept 1 base outside the gene matches. The germline V gene encodes CDR1 DFQATT and CDR2 SNEGSKA (reference sequence). The CDR3 is 12 residues long. CDR3 nucleotides: TGCAGTGCCGGGACAGGGGATGAAAAACTGTTTTTT. Encoded protein: CSAGTGDEKLFF.

This clonotype was counted ten times or more. The chain has TRBV5-1 and TRBJ2-1; perhaps TRBD1 as D (6 bases). The V gene lost 0 bases and the J gene lost 0 bases, with 13 bases spanning the gap. The CDR3 runs to 17 residues. The germline gives CDR1 SGHRS, CDR2 YFSETQ. The CDR3 loop reads CASSLEGTLSSYNEQFF. CDR3 in DNA: TGCGCCAGCAGCTTGGAAGGGACACTGAGCTCCTACAATGAGCAGTTCTTC.

This clonotype came up a few times. Germline and junction disagree at one end, which may indicate a read error. This chain links TRBV2 with TRBJ2-5; D perhaps matches TRBD2 (6 bases). The CDR3 is made up of 17 amino acids. Germline V lookup: CDR1 SNHLY, CDR2 FYNNEI. The CDR3 reads CACSEAEAGFRQETQYF. As DNA, the CDR3 is TGTGCCTGCAGTGAAGCAGAAGCGGGCTTTAGACAAGAGACCCAGTACTTC.

The chain links TRBV30 to TRBJ2-6, with D unresolved. V lost 1 base and J 1 base, leaving 5 bases between the germline ends. The CDR3 length is 14 residues. Germline-derived CDR1 and CDR2 are GTSNPN and SVGIG (reference sequence). Here the CDR3 reads CAWSDGSGANVLTF. The CDR3 bases are TGTGCCTGGAGTGATGGGTCTGGGGCCAACGTCCTGACTTTC.

This clonotype was seen a few times. V is TRBV5-1 and J is TRBJ2-2, with D possibly being TRBD2 (5 bases). The V gene lost 1 base and the J gene lost 2 bases, with 15 bases spanning the gap. The CDR3 runs to 17 residues. CDR1 and CDR2 from the germline V gene are SGHRS and YFSETQ. CDR3 DNA sequence: TGCGCCAGCAGCTTGTACTCCCAGCTAGCCAACACCGGGGAGCTGTTTTTT. This gives the protein CASSLYSQLANTGELFF.

There are many counts of this clonotype. V and J are TRBV7-8 and TRBJ2-3; no clear D gene. CDR1 is SGHVS and CDR2 is FQNEAQ in the germline V gene. CDR3 length equals 15 residues. The ends were cut back, 1 base at V and 0 bases at J, with 8 bases in the middle. CDR3 DNA sequence: TGTGCCAGCAGCTTAGTCGTACAGAGCACAGATACGCAGTATTTT. Residues: CASSLVVQSTDTQYF.

This clonotype was seen repeatedly, ten times or more. The chain has TRBV20-1 and TRBJ2-7; D call uncertain. The CDR3 spans 15 residues. Germline values: CDR1 DFQATT, CDR2 SNEGSKA (reference sequence). The ends were cut back, 2 bases at V and 0 bases at J, with 14 bases in the middle. This chain's CDR3 is CSARPPRRFSYEQYF. CDR3 in DNA: TGCAGTGCTAGACCCCCGAGACGCTTCTCCTACGAGCAGTACTTC.

The sample holds many counts of this clonotype. The chain links TRBV2 to TRBJ2-7; D is perhaps TRBD1 or TRBD2 (5 bases each). This CDR3 comprises 14 residues. Trimming removed 0 bases at V and 4 bases at J, with 10 bases between. CDR1 and CDR2 (germline): SNHLY, FYNNEI. Here the CDR3 reads CASSEAGVRYEQYF. The CDR3 DNA sequence: TGTGCCAGCAGTGAAGCGGGGGTTAGGTACGAGCAGTACTTC.

There are many counts of this clonotype. This rearrangement joins TRBV12-3 or TRBV12-4 to TRBJ1-4, with no clear D. CDR3 length equals 14 residues. Trimming stripped 0 bases from V and 8 bases from J, with 10 bases between. The CDR3 protein is CASSLAGHSEKLFF. The CDR3 region has the DNA TGTGCCAGCAGTTTAGCGGGCCACAGCGAAAAACTGTTTTTT.

This clonotype was observed at least ten times. V gene TRBV19 combines with J gene TRBJ1-1; D ambiguous. CDR3 length: 14 residues. Germline assignment: CDR1 LNHDA and CDR2 SQIVND (reference sequence). V was cut by 7 bases and J by 0 bases, with 12 bases left in between. The CDR3, as DNA: TGTGCCAGTACGAAAACCGCGGTGAACACTGAAGCTTTCTTT. Its protein is CASTKTAVNTEAFF.

This chain links TRBV2 with TRBJ1-3, with D perhaps matching TRBD1 (5 bases). The V gene lost 4 bases and the J gene lost 4 bases, with 11 bases spanning the gap. The CDR3 extends over 14 amino acids. The V gene's germline CDR1 is SNHLY and CDR2 FYNNEI. The CDR3 sequence: CASSGEGVGNTIYF. The CDR3 nucleotides read TGTGCCAGCAGTGGGGAAGGGGTCGGAAACACCATATATTTT.

The DNA for the CDR3 is TGTGCCAGCAGTTACTCAGGGGGTCAGGGCAGAACCAATCAGCCCCAGCATTTT. Translating gives CASSYSGGQGRTNQPQHF. The V and J genes are TRBV6-1 and TRBJ1-5; 7 nucleotides agree with TRBD1. This CDR3 contains 18 residues. Germline V gene data show CDR1 as MNHNS and CDR2 as SASEGT. J gave up 3 bases and V 5 bases, and 16 bases lay outside the gene matches.

V is TRBV7-3 and J is TRBJ1-1, with D possibly matching TRBD1 (5 bases). The V end was cut by 5 bases, the J end by 1 base, with 11 bases between. Germline-derived CDR1 and CDR2 are SGHTA and FQGTGA. The CDR3 length is 14 residues. In DNA form, the CDR3 reads TGTGCCAGCAGCCAAATGGGGGGGAACACTGAAGCTTTCTTT. It translates to CASSQMGGNTEAFF.

This clonotype has ten or more counts. The chain uses TRBV20-1 and TRBJ2-1; 8 positions agree with TRBD2. V shed 7 bases, J shed 12 bases, and the junction held 14 bases outside the gene matches. Germline V gives CDR1 DFQATT, CDR2 SNEGSKA (reference sequence). This CDR3 region has 13 residues. The CDR3 sequence is CSVPGLGLLGQFF. CDR3 nucleotide sequence: TGCAGTGTTCCGGGACTAGGGCTCCTCGGGCAGTTCTTC.

The sample holds many counts of this clonotype. The junction does not match germline at one end; this may be a read error. The rearrangement links TRBV6-1 to TRBJ1-2; TRBD1 matches at 7 bases. CDR1 MNHNS and CDR2 SASEGT come from the germline V gene. The CDR3 consists of 15 residues. Written as DNA, the CDR3 is TGTGCCAGCAGCAAGGGTCAGGGGGGAACCTATGGCCACACCTTC. Amino acid sequence: CASSKGQGGTYGHTF.

This clonotype showed up many times. The gene calls are TRBV5-6 and TRBJ2-1, with TRBD2 matching over 8 bases. V gave up 0 bases and J gave up 5 bases; unmatched junction bases: 7. The CDR3 spans 16 residues. Germline V lookup: CDR1 SGHDT, CDR2 YYEEEE. Here the CDR3 DNA reads TGTGCCAGCAGCTTGGAGGGGACTAGGTTAGACAATGAGCAGTTCTTC. Translation gives CASSLEGTRLDNEQFF.